This TCR beta chain was found in a study of blood T cell repertoires in COVID-19. Turning to the study itself: T cells, B-cell-depleted T cells, or PBMCs supplied cDNA or gDNA.

As originally analysed: Reference gene primer amplification yielded estimated nucleated cell counts. Assay used: immunoSEQ multiplex PCR; TCRdb lists only in-frame clones, some missing. Clone size and the V and J calls come from that table; the DNA yielded D and trimming. The table has 350,000 to 550,000 clones, roughly 85% seen once. Participants were aged about 18 to 90 years, lived in roughly 23 US areas, and enrolled virtually. In assigning cohorts, the study relied on participant-reported clinical history. Germline CDR1 MNHNS, CDR2 SASEGT. The length of the CDR3 is 16 residues. V was shortened by 3 bases and J by 0 bases, with 12 bases between the two germline ends.

This clonotype was obtained from a woman between 18 and 29 years old with acute COVID-19. The rearrangement joins TRBV6-1 to TRBJ1-3; D is perhaps TRBD1 (5 bases). Sequenced input: PBMCs or T cells enriched from blood (not recorded which). The CDR3 DNA reads TGTGCCAGCAGTGACCTCCAGGGAAGCTCTGGAAACACCATATATTTT. Its translation: CASSDLQGSSGNTIYF.